The T cell receptor beta chain under discussion was sequenced for a study of T cells after yellow fever vaccination. Background on the study: Researchers used SMART-Seq v4 Ultra Low Input to prepare fractions that had low cell numbers. Study results and caveats: Post-booster reappearance was seen for most primary-vaccination clones (roughly 96% CD4, around 90% CD8).

TCRdb used MiXCR to reprocess the 5' RACE reads, holding one entry per CDR3 protein. The sample gives around 140,000 distinct CDR3 sequences, less than 9.5% of which show up once; roughly 0.76% is in the top ten. As to this clonotype: As yet, its antigen is unknown.

Sequenced here: CD4+ T cells sorted from PBMCs, sampled 5 days after the yellow fever booster vaccination. The origin of this receptor is a man younger than 40 who received the YFV17D yellow fever vaccine.

The CDR3 DNA reads as TGTGCCACCACCCTTTCTAGCGGGGGCTCCTACGAGCAGTACTTC. Translating it yields CATTLSSGGSYEQYF. The chain links TRBV6-2 or TRBV6-3 to TRBJ2-7, with TRBD2 identical over 10 bases. The CDR3 totals 15 residues. Germline lookup yields CDR1 MNHEY and CDR2 SVGEGT. V was clipped by 10 bases and J by 0 bases; unmatched bases: 9.